Shown below are 30 T cell receptor beta chains from a single sample sequenced in a study of T cell responses to AZD1222 COVID-19 vaccine. Measured with immunoSEQ multiplex PCR; TCRdb has only the in-frame clones, and not every one. The data hold approximately 56,000 clones, with over 75% observed a single time. The starting material was peripheral blood, obtained on day 0 of AZD1222 vaccination. The receptor set was obtained from an adult in good health.

The table lists this clone with a count of one. The rearrangement uses TRBV9 and TRBJ2-1; D is uncertain. V was pared by 0 bases and J by 8 bases, with 15 bases between. Looked up from germline, CDR1 is SGDLS and CDR2 is YYNGEE. The CDR3 extends over 15 amino acids. CDR3 in DNA: TGTGCCAGCAGCGTAGTGGCAGTCGAGCTCCATGAGCAGTTCTTC. It specifies CASSVVAVELHEQFF. Looking up the rest from reference TRBV9 and TRBJ2-1 gives the full variable domain: DSGVTQTPKHLITATGQRVTLRCSPRSGDLSVYWYQQSLDQGLQFLIQYYNGEERAKGNILERFSAQQFPDLHSELNLSSLELGDSALYFCASSVVAVELHEQFFGPGTRLTVL.

The chain uses TRBV6-5 and TRBJ2-1; 7 bases align to TRBD2. Germline V gene lookup returns CDR1 MNHEY and CDR2 SVGAGI. The V and J ends lost 5 bases and 2 bases, in that order; junction bases with no gene match: 6. The CDR3 runs 15 residues. CDR3 region: CASSNQGGPYNEQFF. CDR3 sequence (DNA): TGTGCCAGCAGTAACCAGGGAGGGCCCTACAATGAGCAGTTCTTC.

The chain is built from TRBV11-2 and TRBJ2-4; a possible D gene is TRBD1 (5 bases). V was clipped by 5 bases and J by 3 bases, with 23 bases between them. Germline CDR1 SGHAT, CDR2 FQNNGV. This CDR3 is 18 amino acids long. The CDR3 here is CASSHYLRGRNVKNIQYF. The CDR3, as DNA: TGTGCCAGCAGCCATTACCTTAGGGGCAGGAACGTCAAAAACATTCAGTACTTC.

The CDR3 is CASSLEVVNTEAFF. CDR3 nucleotides: TGTGCCAGCAGCTTAGAAGTCGTAAACACTGAAGCTTTCTTT. The V gene is TRBV11-2, the J gene TRBJ1-1, with D unclear. The CDR3 is 14 residues long. Germline assignment: CDR1 SGHAT and CDR2 FQNNGV. V gave up 0 bases and J gave up 2 bases, with 7 bases separating them.

This chain connects TRBV28 to TRBJ2-7; the D call may be TRBD1 or TRBD2 (5 bases each). The germline CDR1 and CDR2 sequences are MDHEN and SYDVKM. The V end was cut by 6 bases, the J end by 3 bases, with 18 bases between. The CDR3 loop spans 15 amino acids. Here the CDR3 reads CASRVLRGPDYEQYF. In DNA form, the CDR3 reads TGTGCCAGCAGAGTACTGAGGGGACCCGACTACGAGCAGTACTTC.

The V gene is TRBV19, the J gene TRBJ2-2, with 9 positions matching TRBD2. CDR1 is LNHDA and CDR2 is SQIVND in the germline V gene (reference sequence). The length of the CDR3 is 15 residues. With V trimmed by 8 bases and J by 4 bases, 8 bases remained unmatched. This CDR3 reads CASAKAGGSTGELFF. The CDR3 DNA reads TGTGCCAGTGCCAAGGCGGGGGGGAGCACCGGGGAGCTGTTTTTT.

V and J are TRBV5-8 and TRBJ1-5; D ambiguous. With 4 bases removed from V and 5 bases from J, the gap between germline ends came to 7 bases. This CDR3 spans 12 amino acids. The germline gives CDR1 SGHTS, CDR2 YDEGEE. This chain's CDR3 is CASSLYDQPQHF. The DNA of the CDR3 is TGTGCCAGCAGCCTTTACGATCAGCCCCAGCATTTT. Drawing the rest from reference TRBV5-8 and TRBJ1-5, the complete variable domain is EAGVTQSPTHLIKTRGQQATLRCSPISGHTSVYWYQQALGLGLQFLLWYDEGEERNRGNFPPRFSGRQFPNYSSELNVNALELEDSALYLCASSLYDQPQHFGDGTRLSIL.

The CDR3 DNA sequence: TGCGCCAGCAGCCCTAACGGGGGGAAACTGTTTTTT. It specifies CASSPNGGKLFF. V gene TRBV4-1 combines with J gene TRBJ1-4, with D perhaps TRBD1 (5 bases). CDR1 MGHRA and CDR2 YSYEKL come from the germline V gene. This CDR3 is 12 amino acids long. V shed 4 bases and J shed 11 bases, with 11 bases lying between them.

V usage is TRBV7-9 and J usage is TRBJ1-1; maybe TRBD1 (6 bases). The ends were cut back, 8 bases at V and 4 bases at J, with 11 bases in the middle. Per the germline V gene, CDR1 is SEHNR and CDR2 is FQNEAQ (reference sequence). The CDR3 has 12 amino acids. CDR3: CASWSRGTEAFF. CDR3 nucleotide sequence: TGTGCCAGCTGGAGCAGGGGCACTGAAGCTTTCTTT.

The sample holds a few counts of this clone. The genes are TRBV6-1 and TRBJ2-6; D call uncertain. The germline CDR1 and CDR2 sequences are MNHNS and SASEGT. The ends were cut back, 3 bases at V and 0 bases at J, with 9 bases in the middle. The CDR3 is made up of 16 amino acids. In nucleotides, the CDR3 is TGTGCCAGCAGTGAGGGGTACTCCTCTGGGGCCAACGTCCTGACTTTC. It codes for CASSEGYSSGANVLTF.

The chain is built from TRBV7-8 and TRBJ1-2; 7 bases agree with TRBD1. Germline CDR1 and CDR2: SGHVS and FQNEAQ. Germline trimming cut 5 bases from V and 4 bases from J; bases unmatched to any gene: 22. The length of the CDR3 is 19 residues. In nucleotides, the CDR3 is TGTGCCAGCAGCCCAAGCTTAGAGGTTCGTACAGGGGCGAGCTATGGCTACACCTTC. It encodes CASSPSLEVRTGASYGYTF.

About this clone: With a much larger clone just one base away, this may be a read error. Other DNA sequences in the sample encode the same CDR3. The chain combines TRBV19 with TRBJ1-1, with D uncertain. Per the germline V gene, CDR1 is LNHDA and CDR2 is SQIVND (reference sequence). The CDR3 is 14 amino acids. V lost 2 bases and J 0 bases, leaving 7 bases between the germline ends. The DNA for the CDR3 is TGTGCCAGTAGTATACCCGGGGTGAACACTGAAGCTTTCTTT. It is translated as CASSIPGVNTEAFF.

The gene calls are TRBV29-1 and TRBJ2-1; D is possibly TRBD2 (6 bases). CDR1 is SQVTM, CDR2 ANQGSEA, per germline. This CDR3 contains 13 residues. Trimming removed 5 bases at V and 4 bases at J, with 12 bases between. The CDR3 loop reads CSVLGGWYNEQFF. CDR3 nucleotides: TGCAGCGTTCTTGGAGGGTGGTACAATGAGCAGTTCTTC.

The chain combines TRBV19 with TRBJ1-6, with D unclear. Germline V gene lookup returns CDR1 LNHDA and CDR2 SQIVND (reference sequence). The CDR3 spans 15 residues. The V end lost 6 bases, the J end lost 9 bases, and 18 bases lay between the germline ends. CDR3 sequence: CASRIDGVGGSPLHF. For the CDR3, the DNA is TGTGCCAGTAGAATCGACGGGGTAGGTGGTTCACCCCTCCACTTT.

The chain carries TRBV6-5 and TRBJ1-5; maybe TRBD1 (5 bases). The V end was cut by 6 bases, the J end by 0 bases, with 12 bases between. Germline V lookup: CDR1 MNHEY, CDR2 SVGAGI. The CDR3 totals 15 residues. The DNA for the CDR3 is TGTGCCAGCAGGGGGCGGACCGATAGCAATCAGCCCCAGCATTTT. Protein: CASRGRTDSNQPQHF.

The chain employs TRBV4-1 and TRBJ1-2, with D possibly TRBD1 on 6 matching bases. The V gene's germline CDR1 is MGHRA and CDR2 YSYEKL. The CDR3 runs 15 residues. V was shortened by 4 bases and J by 4 bases, with 16 bases between the two germline ends. In DNA form, the CDR3 reads TGCGCCAGCAGCCTTCGACAGGAGCCATCCTATGGCTACACCTTC. Amino acids: CASSLRQEPSYGYTF.

This rearrangement joins TRBV19 to TRBJ2-1; TRBD2 might be the D (5 bases). Trimming stripped 1 base from V and 5 bases from J, with 9 bases between. CDR1 LNHDA and CDR2 SQIVND come from the germline V gene (reference sequence). The CDR3 sequence is 14 residues long. The CDR3 protein is CASSIAGSHNEQFF. CDR3 DNA sequence: TGTGCCAGTAGTATAGCGGGGAGTCACAATGAGCAGTTCTTC.

CDR3 sequence reads: CASSTPWGDTQYF. In nucleotides, the CDR3 is TGTGCCAGCAGTACCCCGTGGGGAGATACGCAGTATTTT. The rearrangement uses TRBV6-5 and TRBJ2-3; D ambiguous. Germline CDR1 and CDR2: MNHEY and SVGAGI. The CDR3 runs 13 residues. Trimming shortened V by 5 bases and J by 5 bases, and 11 bases separated the two germline ends.

A word on this clone: One end of the junction does not line up with germline, which may come from a read error. The CDR3 loop reads CASSLGGYYNSPLHF. Here the CDR3 DNA reads TGTGCCAGCAGTTTAGGGGGTTACTATAATTCACCCCTCCACTTT. The V gene is TRBV7-9, the J gene TRBJ1-6; a weak D match, TRBD1 (6 bases). This CDR3 spans 15 amino acids. Germline loops: CDR1 SEHNR, CDR2 FQNEAQ (reference sequence).

The rearrangement links TRBV6-2 or TRBV6-3 to TRBJ2-5; TRBD1 is a possible D gene (5 bases). Germline V gene lookup returns CDR1 MNHEY and CDR2 SVGEGT. The CDR3 spans 15 residues. Between the trimmed V and J ends, which lost 2 bases and 2 bases, there was a span of 12 bases. CDR3 protein: CASSYPRTKQETQYF. DNA for the CDR3: TGTGCCAGCAGTTACCCACGGACAAAACAAGAGACCCAGTACTTC.

The V and J genes are TRBV25-1 and TRBJ2-6; 8 bases are shared with TRBD1. CDR3 size: 16 residues. Germline CDR1 reads MGHDK; CDR2 reads SYGVNS. V lost 8 bases and J lost 0; bases outside the gene matches: 6. The CDR3 sequence: CASGGQDYSGANVLTF. CDR3 in DNA: TGTGCCAGCGGGGGACAGGACTACTCTGGGGCCAACGTCCTGACTTTC.

The chain joins TRBV19 to TRBJ2-1; 9 nucleotides line up with TRBD2. CDR3 length equals 19 residues. The V gene's germline CDR1 is LNHDA and CDR2 SQIVND (reference sequence). J was trimmed by 0 bases and V by 5 bases; bases with no gene match: 14. CDR3 residues: CASSAGSISGGVSYNEQFF. DNA for the CDR3: TGTGCCAGTAGTGCAGGGAGTATTAGCGGGGGAGTCTCCTACAATGAGCAGTTCTTC.

The J gene is TRBJ2-6, the V gene TRBV19; D is possibly TRBD2 (5 bases). This CDR3 comprises 13 residues. Trimming stripped 6 bases from V and 2 bases from J, with 5 bases between. From germline, CDR1 is LNHDA and CDR2 SQIVND (reference sequence). The CDR3 sequence is CASSGTGANVLTF. The CDR3 DNA is TGTGCCAGTAGCGGGACTGGGGCCAACGTCCTGACTTTC.

The rearrangement links TRBV7-9 to TRBJ2-7; weak D call: TRBD2 (5 bases). Germline V gene data show CDR1 as SEHNR and CDR2 as FQNEAQ (reference sequence). With 4 bases removed from V and 4 bases from J, the gap between germline ends came to 14 bases. The CDR3 is 14 residues long. The CDR3 DNA reads TGTGCCAGCAGCTCAGGAGGTCTAATTTACGAGCAGTACTTC. It translates to CASSSGGLIYEQYF.

The chain couples TRBV4-2 to TRBJ2-2; tentative D call: TRBD1 (6 bases). Germline values: CDR1 LGHNA, CDR2 YNFKEQ. V lost 4 bases and J 4 bases, leaving 16 bases between the germline ends. The CDR3 contains 16 residues. The CDR3 sequence is CASSPVAGAGTGELFF. CDR3 nucleotides: TGTGCCAGCAGCCCGGTGGCAGGGGCGGGCACCGGGGAGCTGTTTTTT.

This clone has only a few counts. For the CDR3, the DNA is TGTGCCAGCAGTGAAGCGCTGGGGTACTCGGTCAACACCATATATTTT. Protein: CASSEALGYSVNTIYF. The J gene is TRBJ1-3, the V gene TRBV6-1, with D unresolved. Per germline, CDR1 MNHNS and CDR2 SASEGT. The CDR3 consists of 16 residues. V lost 0 bases to trimming and J lost 7 bases, with 16 bases between them.

V gene TRBV4-1 combines with J gene TRBJ1-2; perhaps TRBD1 as D (5 bases). Germline CDR1 MGHRA, CDR2 YSYEKL. CDR3 length: 15 residues. Trimming stripped 2 bases from V and 4 bases from J, with 14 bases between. The chain's CDR3 is CASSQSSGPSYGYTF. Here the CDR3 DNA reads TGCGCCAGCAGCCAATCCTCGGGGCCTAGCTATGGCTACACCTTC.

This chain uses TRBV7-9 with TRBJ2-7; tentatively, D is TRBD1 or TRBD2 (5 bases each). The germline V and J ends were trimmed by 2 bases and 3 bases, with 14 bases remaining between them. The CDR3 runs to 15 residues. Germline CDR1 is SEHNR and CDR2 is FQNEAQ (reference sequence). Here the CDR3 DNA reads TGTGCCAGCAGCTTATACGGGACGGTAAGCTACGAGCAGTACTTC. It specifies CASSLYGTVSYEQYF.

This chain links TRBV6-5 with TRBJ2-7; D gene uncertain. Trimming removed 3 bases from V and 2 bases from J, with 8 bases in between. Germline lookup yields CDR1 MNHEY and CDR2 SVGAGI. CDR3 length: 13 amino acids. The CDR3 DNA reads as TGTGCCAGCAGTTATGGGCCGGCCTACGAGCAGTACTTC. It translates to CASSYGPAYEQYF.

V usage is TRBV6-5 and J usage is TRBJ1-2; D not resolved. The V end lost 3 bases, the J end lost 6 bases, and 14 bases lay between the germline ends. This CDR3 region has 14 residues. Looked up from germline, CDR1 is MNHEY and CDR2 is SVGAGI. The CDR3 DNA sequence: TGTGCCAGCAGTTATGGCAGGTTATTTAATGGCTACACCTTC. This codes for CASSYGRLFNGYTF.